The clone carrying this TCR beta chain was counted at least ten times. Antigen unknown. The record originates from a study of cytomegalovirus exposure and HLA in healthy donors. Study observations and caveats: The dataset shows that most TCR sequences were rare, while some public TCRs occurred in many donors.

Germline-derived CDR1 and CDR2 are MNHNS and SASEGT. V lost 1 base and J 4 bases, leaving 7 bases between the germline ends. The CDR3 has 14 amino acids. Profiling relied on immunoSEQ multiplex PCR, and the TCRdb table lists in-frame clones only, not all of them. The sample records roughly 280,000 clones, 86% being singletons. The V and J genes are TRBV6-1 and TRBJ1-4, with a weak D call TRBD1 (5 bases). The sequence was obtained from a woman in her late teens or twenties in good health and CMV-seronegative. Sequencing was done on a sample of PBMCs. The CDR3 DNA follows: TGTGCCAGCAGTGAAGGGCAGGGTAATGAAAAACTGTTTTTT. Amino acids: CASSEGQGNEKLFF.